Given below is one T cell receptor (beta chain) in context. The CDR3 consists of 15 residues. CDR1 and CDR2 (germline): MDHEN, SYDVKM. V dropped 1 base and J dropped 3 bases, with 10 bases sitting between them. This sample was included in a study of blood T cell repertoires in COVID-19. Generated by immunoSEQ multiplex PCR, the TCRdb table keeps only in-frame clones and is missing some. Among about 260,000 clones listed, more than 80% were seen once. Adults between about 18 and 95 years of age took part from fewer than 30 US areas. Participant-given clinical history determined each cohort assignment. The chain has TRBV28 and TRBJ1-5; weak D call: TRBD1 (5 bases). This receptor was obtained from a man aged 45-60 years who had been exposed to COVID-19. The sequenced sample consisted of PBMCs or T cells enriched from blood (not recorded which). Here the CDR3 reads CASSLFSGSNQPQHF. Written as DNA, the CDR3 is TGTGCCAGCAGTTTATTTTCAGGGTCCAATCAGCCCCAGCATTTT.